This entry lists 26 T cell receptor beta chains sequenced from one sample in a study of type 1 regulatory T cells. Their target antigens are unknown. One entry per CDR3 protein results from TCRdb running MiXCR on the reads. Among roughly 67,000 distinct CDR3 sequences, approximately 64% were seen once, and the ten largest hold 7.6%. Sequencing was carried out using cultured T cells, either the whole culture or a sorted T cell fraction (not recorded which). Sample subset: Tr1-enriched cell product generated in vitro against host alloantigens. The receptors derive from a human donor in good health.

V usage is TRBV4-1 and J usage is TRBJ2-3; possibly TRBD2 for D (6 bases). The CDR3 length is 14 residues. Germline values: CDR1 MGHRA, CDR2 YSYEKL. Trimming shortened V by 2 bases and J by 1 base, and 7 bases separated the two germline ends. The CDR3 bases are TGCGCCAGCAGCCAATCTAGCGGCACAGATACGCAGTATTTT. Protein: CASSQSSGTDTQYF.

The genes are TRBV6-4 and TRBJ2-2, with a possible D match to TRBD2 (6 bases). Germline CDR1 and CDR2: MRHNA and SNTAGT. V was clipped by 0 bases and J by 1 base, with 9 bases between them. This CDR3 spans 16 amino acids. The CDR3 sequence is CASSDSGRENTGELFF. The CDR3 DNA follows: TGTGCCAGCAGTGACTCAGGGCGGGAGAACACCGGGGAGCTGTTTTTT.

The chain links TRBV24-1 to TRBJ2-3; perhaps TRBD2 as D (5 bases). CDR3 size: 16 residues. The V gene's germline CDR1 is KGHDR and CDR2 SFDVKD. V was pared by 9 bases and J by 4 bases, with 22 bases between. Here the CDR3 reads CATANPSGSFSDTQYF. The CDR3 DNA is TGTGCCACCGCCAATCCTTCGGGGAGTTTTTCAGATACGCAGTATTTT.

The chain recombines TRBV7-9 with TRBJ2-1; D is unclear. This CDR3 region has 17 residues. V dropped 2 bases and J dropped 5 bases, with 19 bases sitting between them. Germline CDR1 is SEHNR and CDR2 is FQNEAQ (reference sequence). The CDR3 region has the DNA TGTGCCAGCAGCTTAAGGGCAGGCTCGATTGGGGACAATGAGCAGTTCTTC. This sequence encodes CASSLRAGSIGDNEQFF.

J is TRBJ2-2 and V is TRBV5-1; no clear D. Germline values: CDR1 SGHRS, CDR2 YFSETQ. The CDR3 is 11 amino acids. The V end was cut by 4 bases, the J end by 8 bases, with 6 bases between. This CDR3 is CASSPPGELFF. The CDR3 nucleotides read TGCGCCAGCAGCCCTCCGGGGGAGCTGTTTTTT.

This chain uses TRBV18 with TRBJ2-4; tentatively, D is TRBD1 (6 bases). Trimming took 3 bases from V and 8 from J, leaving 11 bases between them. Germline V lookup: CDR1 KGHSH, CDR2 LQKENI. CDR3 length: 13 amino acids. The CDR3 loop reads CASSPGRGDIQYF. The CDR3 coding sequence is TGTGCCAGCTCACCGGGCAGGGGAGACATTCAGTACTTC.

This rearrangement joins TRBV11-2 to TRBJ2-2; 10 bases agree with TRBD2. Germline V lookup: CDR1 SGHAT, CDR2 FQNNGV. Trimming removed 5 bases from V and 5 bases from J; junction bases left unmatched: 5. CDR3 length: 15 amino acids. The CDR3 sequence is CASSLGTSETGELFF. The CDR3 DNA is TGTGCCAGCAGCCTCGGGACTAGCGAGACCGGGGAGCTGTTTTTT.

This chain uses TRBV19 with TRBJ2-4; D perhaps matches TRBD2 (7 bases). The V gene lost 1 base and the J gene lost 6 bases, with 25 bases spanning the gap. Per germline, CDR1 LNHDA and CDR2 SQIVND (reference sequence). The CDR3 runs 19 residues. DNA for the CDR3: TGTGCCAGTAGTATAGCGACGACGCTGGGGGGGCTGGCCGGAAACATTCAGTACTTC. It is translated as CASSIATTLGGLAGNIQYF.

The chain recombines TRBV27 with TRBJ2-2; 11 bases map to TRBD2. The CDR3 runs 14 residues. The V gene end was trimmed by 6 bases and the J gene end by 10 bases; junction bases not matched to a gene: 7. Germline-derived CDR1 and CDR2 are MNHEY and SMNVEV (reference sequence). The CDR3 DNA reads TGTGCCAGCAGCGGAGTAGCGGGAGGGGTGGAGCTGTTTTTT. This translates into CASSGVAGGVELFF.

This clonotype has a count of ten or more. CDR3 bases: TGTGCCAGCCGCCCGGGACTAGCGGGTTCCTACGAGCAGTACTTC. Residues: CASRPGLAGSYEQYF. The chain links TRBV6-5 to TRBJ2-7; 12 bases are shared with TRBD2. The CDR3 is 15 amino acids. CDR1 and CDR2 (germline): MNHEY, SVGAGI. J gave up 1 base and V 8 bases, and 6 bases lay outside the gene matches.

The V gene is TRBV7-2, the J gene TRBJ2-3, with D unclear. Trimming stripped 2 bases from V and 5 bases from J, with 8 bases between. This CDR3 has 13 residues. The V gene's germline CDR1 is SGHTA and CDR2 FQGNSA. CDR3 sequence (DNA): TGTGCCAGCAGCTTATTGGGTGTAGATACGCAGTATTTT. It codes for CASSLLGVDTQYF.

This clonotype was counted a few times. The chain links TRBV6-2 or TRBV6-3 to TRBJ1-5; possible D gene TRBD1, 6 bases. Germline V lookup: CDR1 MNHEY, CDR2 SVGEGT. V shed 6 bases and J shed 0 bases, with 9 bases lying between them. The CDR3 runs to 14 residues. CDR3 nucleotide sequence: TGTGCCAGCAGCCGGGACAATAGCAATCAGCCCCAGCATTTT. Translation: CASSRDNSNQPQHF.

The chain links TRBV3-1 to TRBJ2-5, with 9 bases fitting TRBD2. The CDR3 is 15 amino acids. CDR1 is LGHDT, CDR2 YNNKEL, per germline (reference sequence). Germline trimming cut 4 bases from V and 2 bases from J; bases unmatched to any gene: 5. DNA of the CDR3: TGTGCCAGCAGCCCGTATAGCGGGAGACAAGAGACCCAGTACTTC. The encoded protein is CASSPYSGRQETQYF.

The V call is TRBV18, the J call TRBJ2-3; TRBD2 aligns across 15 bases. Trimming took 4 bases from V and 2 from J; bases not matched to a gene: 1. The germline gives CDR1 KGHSH, CDR2 LQKENI. The CDR3 spans 16 residues. The CDR3 region is CASSRTSGRATDTQYF. For the CDR3, the DNA is TGTGCCAGCTCACGGACTAGCGGGAGGGCCACAGATACGCAGTATTTT.

This clonotype was detected a few times. The J gene is TRBJ1-1, the V gene TRBV4-1; no clear D gene. CDR1 and CDR2 (germline): MGHRA, YSYEKL. Trimming removed 5 bases from V and 1 base from J, with 11 bases in between. The CDR3 covers 14 residues. This chain's CDR3 is CASSGPLKNTEAFF. CDR3 nucleotide sequence: TGCGCCAGCAGCGGACCCCTTAAGAACACTGAAGCTTTCTTT.

The chain carries TRBV7-9 and TRBJ2-2; D ambiguous. Germline V CDR1 and CDR2: SEHNR, FQNEAQ (reference sequence). V shed 4 bases and J shed 0 bases, with 12 bases lying between them. This CDR3 has 16 amino acids. CDR3 amino acids: CASSSNLTPNTGELFF. The CDR3 coding sequence is TGTGCCAGCAGCTCAAATCTAACACCGAACACCGGGGAGCTGTTTTTT.

V gene TRBV7-3 combines with J gene TRBJ2-3; D possibly matches TRBD1 or TRBD2 (5 bases each). Germline V CDR1 and CDR2: SGHTA, FQGTGA. V was clipped by 5 bases and J by 4 bases, with 25 bases between them. The CDR3 has 18 residues. CDR3 protein: CASSNGAPERTESDTQYF. CDR3 DNA sequence: TGTGCCAGCAGCAATGGGGCACCGGAAAGGACTGAGTCAGATACGCAGTATTTT. The full variable domain, rest sourced from reference TRBV7-3 and TRBJ2-3, is GAGVSQTPSNKVTEKGKYVELRCDPISGHTALYWYRQSLGQGPEFLIYFQGTGAADDSGLPNDRFFAVRPEGSVSTLKIQRTERGDSAVYLCASSNGAPERTESDTQYFGPGTRLTVL.

In its sample, this clonotype was seen once. The chain carries TRBV20-1 and TRBJ2-3; a weak D match, TRBD1 (6 bases). The length of the CDR3 is 14 residues. Trimming pared 3 bases from V and 1 base from J, leaving 11 bases between. The V gene's germline CDR1 is DFQATT and CDR2 SNEGSKA (reference sequence). The CDR3 protein is CSARFEGGTDTQYF. CDR3 coding DNA: TGCAGTGCTAGGTTCGAGGGGGGCACAGATACGCAGTATTTT.

The rearrangement joins TRBV7-2 to TRBJ1-1, with a weak D call TRBD1 (6 bases). The germline V and J ends were trimmed by 7 bases and 0 bases, with 18 bases remaining between them. This CDR3 has 16 amino acids. Germline V gene sequence: CDR1 SGHTA, CDR2 FQGNSA. The CDR3 DNA reads as TGTGCCAGCAACCTAGGTCCGAGGGGGGTGAACACTGAAGCTTTCTTT. As protein: CASNLGPRGVNTEAFF. The variable domain in full, completed from reference TRBV7-2 and TRBJ1-1, reads GAGVSQSPSNKVTEKGKDVELRCDPISGHTALYWYRQSLGQGLEFLIYFQGNSAPDKSGLPSDRFSAERTGGSVSTLTIQRTQQEDSAVYLCASNLGPRGVNTEAFFGQGTRLTVV.

In this sample, this clonotype turned up a few times. V gene TRBV4-3 combines with J gene TRBJ1-3; D remains ambiguous. CDR1 is LGHNA and CDR2 is YSLEER in the germline V gene. The CDR3 covers 15 residues. Trimming left V 0 bases short and J 0 bases short, with 6 bases between. The CDR3 DNA sequence: TGCGCCAGCAGCCAAGACTGGAGCTCTGGAAACACCATATATTTT. As protein: CASSQDWSSGNTIYF.

The chain carries TRBV29-1 and TRBJ2-1; 10 nucleotides line up with TRBD2. This CDR3 spans 14 amino acids. Trimming took 5 bases from V and 5 from J; bases not matched to a gene: 6. In germline, CDR1 is SQVTM, CDR2 ANQGSEA. The CDR3 DNA reads TGCAGCGTTTGGGCTAGCGGGAGTAACAATGAGCAGTTCTTC. Its protein is CSVWASGSNNEQFF.

Only a few counts were recorded for this clonotype. The genes are TRBV4-3 and TRBJ2-2; 7 bases are a match to TRBD1. The CDR3 spans 16 residues. CDR1 and CDR2 from the germline V gene are LGHNA and YSLEER. J lost 1 base, V lost 3 bases, and 5 bases had no gene match. CDR3 residues: CASSQTGQRNTGELFF. CDR3 nucleotide sequence: TGCGCCAGCAGCCAGACGGGACAGAGGAACACCGGGGAGCTGTTTTTT.

The V and J genes are TRBV29-1 and TRBJ1-1; no firm D call. V was cut by 4 bases and J by 0 bases, with 9 bases left in between. Germline CDR1 and CDR2: SQVTM and ANQGSEA. The CDR3 runs to 13 residues. CDR3 nucleotides: TGCAGCGTTGCAGAAGACATGAACACTGAAGCTTTCTTT. This sequence encodes CSVAEDMNTEAFF.

This clonotype showed up just a few times. The genes are TRBV4-1 and TRBJ2-3; TRBD2 might be the D (6 bases). This CDR3 contains 18 residues. Germline loops: CDR1 MGHRA, CDR2 YSYEKL. Between the trimmed V and J ends, which lost 3 bases and 2 bases, there was a span of 21 bases. In DNA, the CDR3 is TGCGCCAGCAGCCAGCCACCCTCCGTACTAGCCGTCACAGATACGCAGTATTTT. Protein: CASSQPPSVLAVTDTQYF.

This clonotype was picked up many times. The rearrangement uses TRBV2 and TRBJ2-4; 8 bases fit TRBD1. Germline values: CDR1 SNHLY, CDR2 FYNNEI. The trim removed 9 bases at V and 8 bases at J, leaving 3 bases unmatched. The CDR3 consists of 11 residues. The CDR3 nucleotides are TGTGCCAGAGGGACAGGATACATTCAGTACTTC. Encoded protein: CARGTGYIQYF.

The V call is TRBV7-2, the J call TRBJ1-4; D remains ambiguous. CDR3 length: 14 residues. Germline CDR1 SGHTA, CDR2 FQGNSA. Trimming shortened V by 0 bases and J by 0 bases, and 2 bases separated the two germline ends. The CDR3 region is CASSLAATNEKLFF. CDR3 DNA: TGTGCCAGCAGCTTAGCTGCAACTAATGAAAAACTGTTTTTT.